The clone carrying this T cell receptor (beta chain) has a count of ten or more. TCRdb re-derived calls from the PCR reads in MiXCR, one entry per CDR3 protein. The top ten hold roughly 20% of the sample, which has about 11,000 distinct CDR3 sequences, 52% seen once. The entry originates in a study of tumor-infiltrating lymphocytes in oesophageal squamous cell carcinoma. This CDR3 is built from 15 residues. Trimming shortened V by 0 bases and J by 2 bases, and 10 bases separated the two germline ends. From germline, CDR1 is PRHDT and CDR2 FYEKMQ (reference sequence). The receptor comes from a female donor with esophageal squamous cell carcinoma. Specimen: esophageal tumor tissue. The chain uses TRBV13 and TRBJ1-1; D possibly corresponds to TRBD1 (5 bases). This CDR3 is CASSLGGQGNTEAFF. The CDR3 nucleotides read TGTGCCAGCAGCTTAGGGGGGCAGGGTAACACTGAAGCTTTCTTT.